What follows are 26 T cell receptor beta chains derived from one specimen sequenced in a study of shared clonotypes between healthy human individuals. The data were produced by immunoSEQ multiplex PCR, yet TCRdb's version contains in-frame clones alone and is incomplete. The sample has approximately 1,500,000 clones, 95% to 99% seen once; the top ten hold roughly 0.42%. Material for sequencing was naive CD4+ T cells sorted from blood. As to subset: CD45RA+ positively selected. These receptors all stem from a man aged 30 to 39 in good health.

As to this clone: The identical CDR3 is also encoded by other nucleotide sequences in the sample. The chain carries TRBV28 and TRBJ1-5; no reliable D call. V lost 3 bases and J lost 0, with 3 bases in between. In germline, CDR1 is MDHEN, CDR2 SYDVKM. This CDR3 has 13 residues. The CDR3 region has the DNA TGTGCCAGCAGTTTTGATAGCAATCAGCCCCAGCATTTT. Amino acids: CASSFDSNQPQHF.

The V call is TRBV2, the J call TRBJ2-5; possible D gene TRBD2, 6 bases. The germline V gene encodes CDR1 SNHLY and CDR2 FYNNEI. The CDR3 loop spans 13 amino acids. V lost 4 bases and J lost 4, with 10 bases in between. CDR3 sequence: CASSAGLGETQYF. CDR3 DNA: TGTGCCAGCAGTGCGGGACTCGGAGAGACCCAGTACTTC.

This clone was seen a single time. The CDR3, as DNA: TGTGCCAGTAGTACCGGGGTTCACACTGAAGCTTTCTTT. Protein product: CASSTGVHTEAFF. V gene TRBV19 combines with J gene TRBJ1-1, with no clear D. The CDR3 is 13 residues long. With 4 bases removed from V and 3 bases from J, the gap between germline ends came to 9 bases. Germline assignment: CDR1 LNHDA and CDR2 SQIVND (reference sequence).

J is TRBJ1-2 and V is TRBV27; 9 bases agree with TRBD1. Germline assignment: CDR1 MNHEY and CDR2 SMNVEV (reference sequence). CDR3 length: 15 amino acids. The J segment lost 3 bases and the V segment lost 4 bases, leaving 6 bases of the junction unmatched. The CDR3 bases are TGTGCCAGCAGTTCCCCGGACAGGGGAGACTATGGCTACACCTTC. This translates into CASSSPDRGDYGYTF.

The chain combines TRBV5-1 with TRBJ2-3; maybe TRBD2 (6 bases). The CDR3 totals 13 residues. V was cut by 0 bases and J by 6 bases, with 8 bases left in between. Germline V gives CDR1 SGHRS, CDR2 YFSETQ. The CDR3 nucleotides are TGCGCCAGCAGCTTGGTAGCGGAGGATACGCAGTATTTT. Translation: CASSLVAEDTQYF.

The rearrangement joins TRBV18 to TRBJ2-2; D uncertain. Trimming cost V 6 bases and J 6 bases, with 14 bases left between them. Germline V gene sequence: CDR1 KGHSH, CDR2 LQKENI. The CDR3 length is 14 residues. This CDR3 is CASSLGFNAGELFF. In DNA, the CDR3 is TGTGCCAGCTCTCTAGGATTCAACGCCGGGGAGCTGTTTTTT.

This clone was observed a single time. The chain has TRBV6-1 and TRBJ1-1; no reliable D call. The germline V gene encodes CDR1 MNHNS and CDR2 SASEGT. V shed 3 bases and J shed 0 bases, with 8 bases lying between them. This CDR3 contains 14 residues. The DNA for the CDR3 is TGTGCCAGCAGTGAGTTAGGTGTGAACACTGAAGCTTTCTTT. Residues: CASSELGVNTEAFF.

The chain uses TRBV5-1 and TRBJ2-7; D is undetermined. Germline-derived CDR1 and CDR2 are SGHRS and YFSETQ. The CDR3 covers 16 residues. Trimming shortened V by 6 bases and J by 4 bases, and 23 bases separated the two germline ends. CDR3 sequence reads: CASNSDGWNQGYEQYF. CDR3 nucleotide sequence: TGCGCCAGCAACTCGGACGGTTGGAACCAAGGGTACGAGCAGTACTTC.

This chain joins TRBV11-2 and TRBJ2-6; D ambiguous. CDR3 length: 14 residues. CDR1 is SGHAT and CDR2 is FQNNGV in the germline V gene. The V end lost 7 bases, the J end lost 1 base, and 8 bases lay between the germline ends. The CDR3 DNA follows: TGTGCCAGCACGAAGATTTCTGGGGCCAACGTCCTGACTTTC. It translates to CASTKISGANVLTF.

The chain uses TRBV5-4 and TRBJ1-1; 7 bases fit TRBD1. CDR3 size: 16 residues. Looked up from germline, CDR1 is SGHNT and CDR2 is YYREEE (reference sequence). V shed 1 base, J shed 2 bases, and the junction held 8 bases outside the gene matches. As DNA, the CDR3 is TGTGCCAGCAGCTTGCTCTGGGACAGCAGCAACACTGAAGCTTTCTTT. It translates to CASSLLWDSSNTEAFF.

This CDR3 is CASSDYAGGRYEQFF. CDR3 nucleotides: TGTGCCAGCAGTGACTATGCGGGAGGCCGCTATGAGCAGTTCTTC. The gene calls are TRBV2 and TRBJ2-1; 8 nucleotides line up with TRBD2. CDR3 length equals 15 residues. Germline V gene lookup returns CDR1 SNHLY and CDR2 FYNNEI. The J segment lost 8 bases and the V segment lost 3 bases, leaving 9 bases of the junction unmatched.

To note about this clone: The same CDR3 also results from other DNA sequences found in this sample. V is TRBV29-1 and J is TRBJ2-5, with 7 bases fitting TRBD2. V trimming: 4 bases; J trimming: 5 bases; junction bases outside the gene matches: 4. The CDR3 runs to 12 residues. Germline V gives CDR1 SQVTM, CDR2 ANQGSEA. CDR3 sequence: CSVGGGSETQYF. The CDR3 nucleotides read TGCAGCGTTGGCGGGGGTTCCGAGACCCAGTACTTC.

The chain links TRBV6-1 to TRBJ2-5; 7 nucleotides align to TRBD2. Germline V gene data show CDR1 as MNHNS and CDR2 as SASEGT. This CDR3 spans 13 amino acids. Trimming cost V 5 bases and J 5 bases; bases outside gene matches: 5. The DNA for the CDR3 is TGTGCCAGCAGTCATGGGGGAGGGGAGACCCAGTACTTC. It encodes CASSHGGGETQYF.

V gene TRBV5-6 combines with J gene TRBJ1-1, with D perhaps matching TRBD1 (6 bases). CDR3 size: 15 residues. V lost 4 bases, J lost 1 base, and 14 bases lay in between. CDR1 is SGHDT, CDR2 YYEEEE, per germline. CDR3 in DNA: TGTGCCAGCAGCCCCCCGGGACAAAGGAACACTGAAGCTTTCTTT. This sequence encodes CASSPPGQRNTEAFF. The whole variable domain, filled in from reference TRBV5-6 and TRBJ1-1, reads DAGVTQSPTHLIKTRGQQVTLRCSPKSGHDTVSWYQQALGQGPQFIFQYYEEEERQRGNFPDRFSGHQFPNYSSELNVNALLLGDSALYLCASSPPGQRNTEAFFGQGTRLTVV.

V and J are TRBV28 and TRBJ2-7; D unresolved. The CDR3 sequence is 13 residues long. Trimming took 6 bases from V and 2 from J, leaving 11 bases between them. CDR1 is MDHEN and CDR2 is SYDVKM in the germline V gene. The CDR3 loop is CASSSVGTYEQYF. The CDR3 DNA follows: TGTGCCAGCAGCTCGGTAGGAACCTACGAGCAGTACTTC.

The chain links TRBV19 to TRBJ1-5; 7 positions agree with TRBD1. This CDR3 has 15 amino acids. With 8 bases clipped from V and 3 bases from J, the junction kept 10 bases outside the gene matches. The germline gives CDR1 LNHDA, CDR2 SQIVND (reference sequence). Here the CDR3 DNA reads TGTGCCAGTCTCAGCCCCGGGACAGCCAATCAGCCCCAGCATTTT. Amino acid sequence: CASLSPGTANQPQHF.

The J gene is TRBJ1-1, the V gene TRBV10-2; D uncertain. This CDR3 contains 12 residues. V gave up 3 bases and J gave up 3 bases, with 5 bases separating them. Germline assignment: CDR1 WSHSY and CDR2 SAAADI. The CDR3 spells CASSEIYTEAFF. DNA for the CDR3: TGCGCCAGCAGTGAAATATACACTGAAGCTTTCTTT.

The chain has TRBV5-8 and TRBJ1-5, with a tentative D call TRBD1 (6 bases). CDR1 is SGHTS and CDR2 is YDEGEE in the germline V gene. Trimming cost V 4 bases and J 4 bases, with 12 bases left between them. The CDR3 length is 14 residues. The chain's CDR3 is CASSPRGPNQPQHF. CDR3 DNA sequence: TGTGCCAGCAGCCCCAGGGGCCCAAATCAGCCCCAGCATTTT.

This clone was found once. The rearrangement links TRBV7-9 to TRBJ2-7, with 11 bases aligning to TRBD2. CDR1 and CDR2 (germline): SEHNR, FQNEAQ (reference sequence). Trimming removed 6 bases from V and 2 bases from J; junction bases left unmatched: 6. The length of the CDR3 is 15 residues. The CDR3 region is CASSYGTSGPYEQYF. The CDR3, as DNA: TGTGCCAGCAGTTACGGGACTAGCGGACCCTACGAGCAGTACTTC.

The gene calls are TRBV27 and TRBJ2-3, with 9 positions matching TRBD2. This CDR3 has 18 residues. In germline, CDR1 is MNHEY, CDR2 SMNVEV (reference sequence). Trimming cost V 2 bases and J 2 bases; bases outside gene matches: 11. The CDR3 region is CASSLGQMSGRYTDTQYF. The CDR3 DNA is TGTGCCAGCAGTTTAGGACAAATGAGCGGGAGGTACACAGATACGCAGTATTTT.

The rearrangement links TRBV29-1 to TRBJ1-2; D remains ambiguous. Trimming stripped 1 base from V and 2 bases from J, with 5 bases between. Germline assignment: CDR1 SQVTM and CDR2 ANQGSEA. The CDR3 has 12 amino acids. The CDR3 region is CSVEGVNYGYTF. CDR3 DNA: TGCAGCGTTGAAGGGGTCAACTATGGCTACACCTTC.

V is TRBV14 and J is TRBJ2-7; TRBD2 agrees at 9 bases. The germline CDR1 and CDR2 sequences are SGHDN and FVKESK. The CDR3 is 15 amino acids. J lost 2 bases, V lost 0 bases, and 2 bases had no gene match. This CDR3 is CASSQESSGTYEQYF. CDR3 nucleotides: TGTGCCAGCAGCCAAGAGTCTAGCGGGACCTACGAGCAGTACTTC.

The CDR3 coding sequence is TGTGCCAGCAGTGAAGGATGGGGGACAGGCTATGGCTACACCTTC. Its translation is CASSEGWGTGYGYTF. The genes are TRBV6-1 and TRBJ1-2; 8 bases agree with TRBD1. V was clipped by 1 base and J by 4 bases; unmatched bases: 5. Per the germline V gene, CDR1 is MNHNS and CDR2 is SASEGT. This CDR3 is 15 amino acids long.

The genes are TRBV28 and TRBJ2-7; a weak D match, TRBD2 (6 bases). V lost 4 bases and J lost 7, with 20 bases in between. Germline CDR1 reads MDHEN; CDR2 reads SYDVKM. The CDR3 loop spans 15 amino acids. CDR3 protein: CASSWRANLVREQYF. The CDR3 DNA reads as TGTGCCAGCAGTTGGAGGGCCAATTTAGTAAGGGAGCAGTACTTC. The whole variable domain, remainder taken from reference TRBV28 and TRBJ2-7, is DVKVTQSSRYLVKRTGEKVFLECVQDMDHENMFWYRQDPGLGLRLIYFSYDVKMKEKGDIPEGYSVSREKKERFSLILESASTNQTSMYLCASSWRANLVREQYFGPGTRLTVT.

For this clone: The DNA is omitted, as the CDR3 cannot be located on it reliably, and the CDR3 follows TCRdb's listing. The V call is TRBV28, the J call TRBJ2-7; the DNA was not used to check the table's D call, TRBD2. CDR1 MDHEN and CDR2 SYDVKM come from the germline V gene. The CDR3 contains 12 residues when both ends are counted. CDR3: CASSSSEVEQYF.

The rearrangement joins TRBV2 to TRBJ1-5, with 7 bases identical to TRBD1. Germline-derived CDR1 and CDR2 are SNHLY and FYNNEI. The CDR3 is 19 residues long. V shed 2 bases, J shed 0 bases, and the junction held 13 bases outside the gene matches. The CDR3 protein is CASSEWTDRRRYSNQPQHF. CDR3 bases: TGTGCCAGCAGTGAATGGACGGACAGGAGAAGATATAGCAATCAGCCCCAGCATTTT.